This T cell receptor (beta chain) was recovered during a study of blood T cell repertoires in COVID-19. Study as a whole: Donors in the United States, Italy and Spain gave samples during acute or convalescent COVID-19.

Assay used: immunoSEQ multiplex PCR; TCRdb lists only in-frame clones, some missing. The table records hundreds of thousands of clones, more than 80% of them present only once. Participants came from about 24 US areas, aged about 18 to 95 years. What the recovered Cohort 3 donors had was two negative PCRs, clearance, or symptom resolution. This CDR3 comprises 14 residues. V was shortened by 4 bases and J by 8 bases, with 13 bases between the two germline ends. Germline CDR1 SGHKS, CDR2 YYEKEE (reference sequence). The TCR originated in a man between 25 and 39 years old who had recovered from COVID-19. This rearrangement joins TRBV5-5 to TRBJ1-6; tentatively, D is TRBD1 (6 bases). The sequenced sample consisted of PBMCs or T cells enriched from blood (not recorded which). CDR3 in DNA: TGTGCCAGCAGCCAACAGGGAAAGGATTCACCCCTCCACTTT. The encoded protein is CASSQQGKDSPLHF.